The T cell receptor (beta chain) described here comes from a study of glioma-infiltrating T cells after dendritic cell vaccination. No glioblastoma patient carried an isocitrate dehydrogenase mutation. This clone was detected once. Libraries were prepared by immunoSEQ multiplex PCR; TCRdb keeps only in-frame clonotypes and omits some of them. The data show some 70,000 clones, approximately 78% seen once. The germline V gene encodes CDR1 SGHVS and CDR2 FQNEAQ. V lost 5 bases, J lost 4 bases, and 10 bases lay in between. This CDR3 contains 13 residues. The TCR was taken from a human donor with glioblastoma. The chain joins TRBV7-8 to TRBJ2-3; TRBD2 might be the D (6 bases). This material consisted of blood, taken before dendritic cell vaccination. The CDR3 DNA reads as TGTGCCAGCAGCATAGGGACTTCAGATACGCAGTATTTT. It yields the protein CASSIGTSDTQYF.